This TCR beta chain was obtained from a study of blood T cell repertoires in COVID-19. Original analysis: Estimation of nucleated cell counts was performed using reference gene primer amplification. Measured with immunoSEQ multiplex PCR; TCRdb has only the in-frame clones, and not every one. That table gives V, J and clone size, and the DNA gave D and trimming. The repertoire has around 180,000 clones, 88% of them found once; the top ten carry 3.5% to 4.5%. Germline V gene lookup returns CDR1 LGHNA and CDR2 YNFKEQ. The CDR3 is 13 amino acids. V shed 0 bases and J 15 bases; nucleotides not matched to a gene: 7.

The sequenced sample consisted of peripheral blood. The rearrangement uses TRBV4-2 and TRBJ2-4; 8 bases are shared with TRBD1. This TCR was recovered from a human donor in a cohort sampled during active COVID-19. Written as DNA, the CDR3 is TGTGCCAGCAGCCAAGAGTCCGGACAGGGTGGGTACTTC. This codes for CASSQESGQGGYF.